One sample yielded the 20 T cell receptor beta chains listed below, sequenced in a study of blood T cell repertoires in COVID-19. The data were produced by immunoSEQ multiplex PCR, yet TCRdb's version contains in-frame clones alone and is incomplete. This sample has about 75,000 clones, with about nine tenths found just once. Sequenced: peripheral blood. These receptors were taken from a woman aged 50 to 60 with acute or convalescent COVID-19.

This chain uses TRBV30 with TRBJ2-5; D is perhaps TRBD2 (6 bases). The CDR3 has 14 residues. Trimming took off 3 bases at V and 5 bases at J, with 16 bases between the two ends. Germline-derived CDR1 and CDR2 are GTSNPN and SVGIG (reference sequence). As DNA, the CDR3 is TGTGCCTGGAGGGCCCCTGCGGGGCCGGAGACCCAGTACTTC. Encoded protein: CAWRAPAGPETQYF.

The chain carries TRBV9 and TRBJ1-1; TRBD1 agrees at 9 bases. V dropped 4 bases and J dropped 9; count of bases not matched to a gene: 13. Germline V gives CDR1 SGDLS, CDR2 YYNGEE. The CDR3 runs 15 residues. The CDR3 DNA reads TGTGCCAGCAGCCCCGGACAGGGGCCCGGAGTTAAAGCTTTCTTT. Translation gives CASSPGQGPGVKAFF.

The rearrangement uses TRBV18 and TRBJ1-3, with D unclear. Germline V gene sequence: CDR1 KGHSH, CDR2 LQKENI. The CDR3 loop spans 17 amino acids. V was pared by 4 bases and J by 2 bases, with 18 bases between. For the CDR3, the DNA is TGTGCCAGCTCACAGGAGATGCTTCGGGGTACTGGAAACACCATATATTTT. Translated: CASSQEMLRGTGNTIYF.

The rearrangement joins TRBV19 to TRBJ2-6, with TRBD1 identical over 7 bases. The CDR3 spans 16 residues. J lost 4 bases, V lost 6 bases, and 9 bases had no gene match. From germline, CDR1 is LNHDA and CDR2 SQIVND (reference sequence). The CDR3 loop is CASSFSTGAGANVLTF. The CDR3 coding sequence is TGTGCCAGTAGCTTCTCAACAGGGGCCGGGGCCAACGTCCTGACTTTC.

This clone was detected only a few times. The chain has TRBV2 and TRBJ1-5; TRBD1 matches at 7 bases. The CDR3 contains 15 residues. With V trimmed by 6 bases and J by 7 bases, 12 bases remained unmatched. Germline CDR1 SNHLY, CDR2 FYNNEI. The DNA for the CDR3 is TGTGCCAGCAGGGACAGGCTCACGAGGGAGCAGCCCCAGCATTTT. Residues: CASRDRLTREQPQHF.

The CDR3 nucleotides are TGCAGCGACGGACTAGCGTATGCAGATACGCAGTATTTT. It codes for CSDGLAYADTQYF. V is TRBV29-1 and J is TRBJ2-3, with 9 bases fitting TRBD2. Germline V gives CDR1 SQVTM, CDR2 ANQGSEA. CDR3 length equals 13 residues. V was pared by 7 bases and J by 4 bases, with 6 bases of the junction left unmatched.

The gene calls are TRBV11-2 and TRBJ1-1; a weak D match, TRBD1 (6 bases). The CDR3 is made up of 15 amino acids. Germline V CDR1 and CDR2: SGHAT, FQNNGV. V lost 5 bases and J 2 bases, leaving 15 bases between the germline ends. CDR3 bases: TGTGCCAGCAGCCCTAGTGGACAGTCTAACACTGAAGCTTTCTTT. Amino acids: CASSPSGQSNTEAFF.

The chain has TRBV6-5 and TRBJ2-5; TRBD2 matches at 10 bases. V lost 8 bases, J lost 3 bases, and 6 bases stayed unmatched. This CDR3 spans 14 amino acids. CDR1 is MNHEY and CDR2 is SVGAGI in the germline V gene. This CDR3 is CASRRTSGKETQYF. The CDR3 DNA is TGTGCCAGCCGTAGGACTAGCGGAAAAGAGACCCAGTACTTC.

The rearrangement uses TRBV21-1 and TRBJ2-2; the table's TRBD1 call for D was not verified on the DNA. TRBV21-1 is assigned pseudogene status. CDR3 size: 16 residues. CDR3 loop: CASSKGRGPNTGELFF. In nucleotides, the CDR3 is TGTGCCAGCAGCAAAGGTAGGGGGCCGAACACCGGGGAGCTGTTTTTT.

This chain uses TRBV5-1 with TRBJ2-3; D uncertain. Trimming took 2 bases from V and 6 from J, leaving 7 bases between them. The CDR3 is 12 amino acids. CDR1 and CDR2 from the germline V gene are SGHRS and YFSETQ. This CDR3 is CASSFISDTQYF. DNA for the CDR3: TGCGCCAGCAGCTTTATTTCGGATACGCAGTATTTT. The complete variable domain, with remaining parts taken from reference TRBV5-1 and TRBJ2-3, reads KAGVTQTPRYLIKTRGQQVTLSCSPISGHRSVSWYQQTPGQGLQFLFEYFSETQRNKGNFPGRFSGRQFSNSRSEMNVSTLELGDSALYLCASSFISDTQYFGPGTRLTVL.

This sequence joins TRBV30 and TRBJ2-3; a possible D gene is TRBD1 (6 bases). Trimming pared 2 bases from V and 2 bases from J, leaving 14 bases between. This CDR3 region has 15 residues. CDR1 is GTSNPN, CDR2 SVGIG, per germline (reference sequence). The chain's CDR3 is CAWSWSDRFTDTQYF. CDR3 sequence (DNA): TGTGCCTGGAGTTGGAGTGACAGGTTCACAGATACGCAGTATTTT. The entire variable domain, with the rest obtained from reference TRBV30 and TRBJ2-3, is as follows: SQTIHQWPATLVQPVGSPLSLECTVEGTSNPNLYWYRQAAGRGLQLLFYSVGIGQISSEVPQNLSASRPQDRQFILSSKKLLLSDSGFYLCAWSWSDRFTDTQYFGPGTRLTVL.

The chain uses TRBV6-5 and TRBJ1-6; D is ambiguous. V was clipped by 0 bases and J by 6 bases, with 9 bases between them. The germline V gene has CDR1 MNHEY and CDR2 SVGAGI. The CDR3 contains 15 residues. DNA for the CDR3: TGTGCCAGCAGTTACTCGCGGGCCATTAATTCACCCCTCCACTTT. Protein: CASSYSRAINSPLHF.

V is TRBV13 and J is TRBJ1-4, with D hard to call. This CDR3 region has 11 residues. CDR1 PRHDT and CDR2 FYEKMQ come from the germline V gene (reference sequence). V lost 5 bases, J lost 8 bases, and 6 bases lay in between. Written as DNA, the CDR3 is TGTGCCAGCAGCACACGAGAAAAACTGTTTTTT. Amino acid sequence: CASSTREKLFF.

CDR3 residues: CASVQGLLSTDTQYF. As DNA, the CDR3 is TGTGCCAGCGTCCAGGGACTATTAAGCACAGATACGCAGTATTTT. The V call is TRBV28, the J call TRBJ2-3, with 7 bases fitting TRBD2. This CDR3 contains 15 residues. CDR1 is MDHEN and CDR2 is SYDVKM in the germline V gene. Germline trimming cut 8 bases from V and 0 bases from J; bases unmatched to any gene: 8.

The chain has TRBV10-3 and TRBJ2-7; D may be TRBD1 (5 bases). Per the germline V gene, CDR1 is ENHRY and CDR2 is SYGVKD. V lost 3 bases and J lost 2, with 11 bases in between. CDR3 length equals 14 residues. The CDR3, as DNA: TGTGCCATCAGTGATCAGGGTTCCACCTACGAGCAGTACTTC. It translates to CAISDQGSTYEQYF.

The chain employs TRBV5-1 and TRBJ2-1, with 9 bases that match TRBD1. V lost 4 bases and J lost 7; bases outside the gene matches: 9. In germline, CDR1 is SGHRS, CDR2 YFSETQ. This CDR3 has 15 amino acids. The CDR3 DNA is TGCGCCAGCAGCCCACCGGGACAGGGAGTAAATGAGCAGTTCTTC. This codes for CASSPPGQGVNEQFF.

The chain combines TRBV5-1 with TRBJ2-3, with 9 bases aligning to TRBD2. The CDR3 runs to 14 residues. J gave up 5 bases and V 4 bases, and 5 bases lay outside the gene matches. Per germline, CDR1 SGHRS and CDR2 YFSETQ. This CDR3 is CASSPLAGVDTQYF. CDR3 DNA: TGCGCCAGCAGCCCTTTAGCGGGAGTAGATACGCAGTATTTT.

The V and J genes are TRBV3-1 (or the pseudogene TRBV3-2) and TRBJ1-2, with a possible D match to TRBD1 (6 bases). CDR1 and CDR2 from the germline V gene are LGHDT and YNNKEL (reference sequence). The V and J ends lost 3 bases and 4 bases respectively, with 12 bases between them. The CDR3 has 14 amino acids. The CDR3 sequence is CASSHSRTAYGYTF. The CDR3 region has the DNA TGTGCCAGCAGCCATTCGAGGACAGCCTATGGCTACACCTTC.

The V call is TRBV7-2, the J call TRBJ2-2; 14 nucleotides agree with TRBD2. The CDR3 is 16 amino acids. Germline V gene sequence: CDR1 SGHTA, CDR2 FQGNSA. J was trimmed by 6 bases and V by 5 bases; bases with no gene match: 5. The CDR3, as DNA: TGTGCCAGCAGCCCCCGACTAGCGGGAGGGCCCGGGGAGCTGTTTTTT. It yields the protein CASSPRLAGGPGELFF.

This rearrangement joins TRBV7-2 to TRBJ2-7; unclear D gene. Looked up from germline, CDR1 is SGHTA and CDR2 is FQGNSA. The CDR3 totals 12 residues. V lost 4 bases and J 0 bases, leaving 4 bases between the germline ends. The CDR3 is CASSSSSYEQYF. Written as DNA, the CDR3 is TGTGCCAGCAGCTCGAGCTCCTACGAGCAGTACTTC.